What follows are 19 T cell receptor beta chains derived from one specimen sequenced in a study of lymphopenia after photon versus proton radiotherapy. Clones were sequenced by immunoSEQ multiplex PCR, and TCRdb holds only the in-frame ones, with some missing. This table has some 15,000 clones, roughly 88% appearing once. The starting material was peripheral blood, obtained from a patient treated with proton-based radiotherapy. The receptors derive from a man between 65 and 85 years old with pancreatic cancer.

This clone has a handful of counts. As DNA, the CDR3 is TGTGCCTGGAGTGCTACAAACAGGGATGGCTACACCTTC. The encoded protein is CAWSATNRDGYTF. The chain links TRBV30 to TRBJ1-2; TRBD1 might be the D (6 bases). Trimming shortened V by 1 base and J by 6 bases, and 12 bases separated the two germline ends. CDR1 GTSNPN and CDR2 SVGIG come from the germline V gene (reference sequence). The CDR3 runs 13 residues.

The chain couples TRBV6-1 to TRBJ2-7; 8 bases are a match to TRBD1. V lost 6 bases and J lost 4; bases outside the gene matches: 11. Germline lookup yields CDR1 MNHNS and CDR2 SASEGT. The CDR3 runs to 15 residues. CDR3 nucleotides: TGTGCCAGCAGCCTTACCGGACAGGGCCAATACGAGCAGTACTTC. It codes for CASSLTGQGQYEQYF.

This chain uses TRBV7-9 with TRBJ1-2; D unresolved. V dropped 5 bases and J dropped 7 bases, with 11 bases sitting between them. CDR1 is SEHNR, CDR2 FQNEAQ, per germline (reference sequence). This CDR3 contains 12 residues. Here the CDR3 reads CASSLFHGGYTF. The CDR3 nucleotides are TGTGCCAGCAGCCTCTTTCACGGTGGCTACACCTTC.

The chain is built from TRBV11-2 and TRBJ2-1; 11 positions agree with TRBD2. The junction had 11 bases not matched to a gene; V was cut back by 1 base and J by 12 bases. The CDR3 consists of 16 residues. Germline-derived CDR1 and CDR2 are SGHAT and FQNNGV. This chain's CDR3 is CASSLGRLAGLAGQFF. CDR3 DNA: TGTGCCAGCAGCTTAGGGAGACTAGCGGGACTCGCAGGGCAGTTCTTC.

The CDR3 DNA reads as TGTGCCAGCAGCTCTACACCTACCGGGACAGCTACCTACGAGCAGTACTTC. This encodes CASSSTPTGTATYEQYF. This rearrangement joins TRBV7-9 to TRBJ2-7; 7 positions match TRBD1. The CDR3 spans 17 residues. CDR1 SEHNR and CDR2 FQNEAQ come from the germline V gene (reference sequence). V was pared by 4 bases and J by 2 bases, with 14 bases of the junction left unmatched.

This chain links TRBV7-6 with TRBJ2-1, with 8 bases lining up with TRBD2. Trimming removed 5 bases from V and 1 base from J; junction bases left unmatched: 10. Germline CDR1 and CDR2: SGHVS and FNYEAQ. The CDR3 runs to 17 residues. The CDR3 loop is CASSRFSSGPSYNEQFF. As DNA, the CDR3 is TGTGCCAGCAGCCGATTCTCTAGCGGGCCATCCTACAATGAGCAGTTCTTC.

The gene calls are TRBV7-2 and TRBJ1-1, with D uncertain. Germline V CDR1 and CDR2: SGHTA, FQGNSA. Deletions cut 1 base from V and 5 bases from J, with 11 bases between. The CDR3 has 14 amino acids. DNA for the CDR3: TGTGCCAGCAGCTTAGGTGGACCGCTAACTGAAGCTTTCTTT. It codes for CASSLGGPLTEAFF. Drawing the rest from reference TRBV7-2 and TRBJ1-1, the complete variable domain is GAGVSQSPSNKVTEKGKDVELRCDPISGHTALYWYRQSLGQGLEFLIYFQGNSAPDKSGLPSDRFSAERTGGSVSTLTIQRTQQEDSAVYLCASSLGGPLTEAFFGQGTRLTVV.

The rearrangement uses TRBV30 and TRBJ2-5; D remains unclear. This CDR3 contains 14 residues. Trimming cost V 0 bases and J 4 bases, with 12 bases left between them. Germline-derived CDR1 and CDR2 are GTSNPN and SVGIG (reference sequence). CDR3 protein: CAWSVRGLGETQYF. CDR3 bases: TGTGCCTGGAGTGTACGTGGATTAGGAGAGACCCAGTACTTC.

V is TRBV18 and J is TRBJ2-7; no reliable D call. Trimming removed 3 bases at V and 0 bases at J, with 3 bases between. The CDR3 covers 12 residues. In germline, CDR1 is KGHSH, CDR2 LQKENI. Written as DNA, the CDR3 is TGTGCCAGCTCACCCAACTCCTACGAGCAGTACTTC. Its translation: CASSPNSYEQYF.

The chain employs TRBV4-1 and TRBJ2-3, with 13 bases fitting TRBD2. CDR3 length: 18 amino acids. After removal of 1 base from V and 6 bases from J, the junction contained 10 bases not matched to a gene. From germline, CDR1 is MGHRA and CDR2 YSYEKL. The CDR3 nucleotides read TGCGCCAGCAGCCAAGCCATCGGACTAGCGGGAGAGGGGGATACGCAGTATTTT. Its translation: CASSQAIGLAGEGDTQYF.

The chain joins TRBV7-8 to TRBJ1-3; D remains ambiguous. The CDR3 contains 14 residues. Trimming pared 5 bases from V and 0 bases from J, leaving 8 bases between. The germline gives CDR1 SGHVS, CDR2 FQNEAQ. In nucleotides, the CDR3 is TGTGCCAGCAGCCTTTCCTACTCTGGAAACACCATATATTTT. Encoded protein: CASSLSYSGNTIYF.

This chain uses TRBV5-1 with TRBJ1-2, with unresolved D. The length of the CDR3 is 14 residues. Deletions cut 4 bases from V and 8 bases from J, with 18 bases between. CDR1 and CDR2 (germline): SGHRS, YFSETQ. For the CDR3, the DNA is TGCGCCAGCAGCCCCCAGCCGGCTGGTAGAGGCTACACCTTC. This encodes CASSPQPAGRGYTF.

The chain couples TRBV4-1 to TRBJ2-3, with TRBD2 identical over 8 bases. This CDR3 contains 18 residues. Unmatched junction bases numbered 10, after V lost 0 bases and J lost 2 bases. Germline V CDR1 and CDR2: MGHRA, YSYEKL. The CDR3 loop reads CASSQDRGSGVNTDTQYF. The CDR3 DNA follows: TGCGCCAGCAGCCAAGATAGAGGTAGCGGGGTAAACACAGATACGCAGTATTTT.

The chain employs TRBV7-9 and TRBJ1-2; D call uncertain. The V end lost 5 bases, the J end lost 5 bases, and 12 bases lay between the germline ends. This CDR3 contains 13 residues. Looked up from germline, CDR1 is SEHNR and CDR2 is FQNEAQ (reference sequence). This CDR3 reads CASSPDGEYGYTF. The CDR3 nucleotides are TGTGCCAGCAGCCCGGACGGAGAATATGGCTACACCTTC.

The chain combines TRBV14 with TRBJ2-2, with D tentatively TRBD1 (6 bases). The CDR3 spans 16 residues. Trimming took off 0 bases at V and 5 bases at J, with 13 bases between the two ends. Germline V CDR1 and CDR2: SGHDN, FVKESK. The DNA for the CDR3 is TGTGCCAGCAGCCAAGACTGGGGGCGTAAGACCGGGGAGCTGTTTTTT. Translated: CASSQDWGRKTGELFF. Drawing the rest from reference TRBV14 and TRBJ2-2, the complete variable domain is EAGVTQFPSHSVIEKGQTVTLRCDPISGHDNLYWYRRVMGKEIKFLLHFVKESKQDESGMPNNRFLAERTGGTYSTLKVQPAELEDSGVYFCASSQDWGRKTGELFFGEGSRLTVL.

The rearrangement uses TRBV6-1 and TRBJ2-7; D gene ambiguous. The V end was cut by 8 bases, the J end by 3 bases, with 11 bases between. The CDR3 is made up of 12 amino acids. The germline CDR1 and CDR2 sequences are MNHNS and SASEGT. CDR3 coding DNA: TGTGCCAGCGGCAGGACCATCTACGAGCAGTACTTC. It translates to CASGRTIYEQYF.

This clone has only a few counts. This chain uses TRBV30 with TRBJ1-1; D uncertain. From germline, CDR1 is GTSNPN and CDR2 SVGIG (reference sequence). This CDR3 is 12 amino acids long. The germline V and J ends were trimmed by 4 bases and 3 bases, with 9 bases remaining between them. The CDR3 sequence is CAWKWSDTEAFF. CDR3 coding DNA: TGTGCCTGGAAATGGTCAGACACTGAAGCTTTCTTT.

This clone appeared a few times. V usage is TRBV6-1 and J usage is TRBJ1-1, with 8 bases identical to TRBD1. Trimming took 3 bases from V and 11 from J; bases not matched to a gene: 8. The CDR3 consists of 13 residues. The germline V gene has CDR1 MNHNS and CDR2 SASEGT. CDR3 residues: CASSDRQGLEAFF. CDR3 in DNA: TGTGCCAGCAGTGATAGACAGGGGCTAGAGGCTTTCTTT.

The chain joins TRBV9 to TRBJ2-2; 11 nucleotides align to TRBD2. The germline V gene has CDR1 SGDLS and CDR2 YYNGEE. V shed 3 bases, J shed 5 bases, and the junction held 6 bases outside the gene matches. There are 16 residues in the CDR3. CDR3 nucleotide sequence: TGTGCCAGCAGCGCACCGGGACTAGCGGCTACCGGGGAGCTGTTTTTT. It translates to CASSAPGLAATGELFF.